The clone carrying this TCR beta chain was observed many times. These data come from a study of T-cell reconstitution after alpha-beta-depleted transplantation in children. Unique molecular identifiers were incorporated when the TCRbeta library was constructed. TCRdb re-derived calls from the PCR reads in MiXCR, one entry per CDR3 protein. The sample has some 240,000 distinct CDR3 sequences, about 8.8% seen once. Trimming cost V 6 bases and J 4 bases; bases outside gene matches: 9. Germline V lookup: CDR1 SGHAT, CDR2 FQNNGV. CDR3 length: 15 residues. This TCR came from a human donor who donated a stem cell graft to a child with SCID. The specimen comprised PBMCs from the stem cell graft donor, sampled from the stem cell graft. The V gene is TRBV11-2, the J gene TRBJ2-5; TRBD1 aligns across 9 bases. CDR3 sequence reads: CASSPRTGERETQYF. For the CDR3, the DNA is TGTGCCAGCAGTCCCCGGACAGGGGAGAGAGAGACCCAGTACTTC.